This paragraph reports one TCR beta chain. Antigen specificity is unknown. These data are taken from a study of OX40 agonist ivuxolimab in advanced cancers. Whole-study context: The patients' treatment was ivuxolimab, an agonistic anti-OX40 (CD134) antibody. Three individuals attained partial responses, comprising one hepatocellular carcinoma case and two cutaneous melanoma cases.

Assay: immunoSEQ multiplex PCR; the TCRdb copy retains only in-frame clones and omits some. The sample includes more than 100,000 clones, about 93% of them seen just once. This CDR3 region has 12 residues. V lost 5 bases, J lost 12 bases, and 9 bases stayed unmatched. Per germline, CDR1 MNHEY and CDR2 SVGAGI. Exclusion of a patient followed from autoimmune disease history or systemic immunosuppression. Points from the study as a whole: The work left the antigen specificity of expanded peripheral T cells undetermined.

This receptor was identified in an adult with an advanced solid tumor such as melanoma, head and neck, liver or kidney cancer. The material was CD4+ or CD8+ T cells sorted from blood, obtained in a trial of the OX40 agonist ivuxolimab. The chain combines TRBV6-5 with TRBJ1-1; 7 bases map to TRBD1. As DNA, the CDR3 is TGTGCCAGCAGTGAGCTAGACAGGGCCCCTTTCTTT. This codes for CASSELDRAPFF.